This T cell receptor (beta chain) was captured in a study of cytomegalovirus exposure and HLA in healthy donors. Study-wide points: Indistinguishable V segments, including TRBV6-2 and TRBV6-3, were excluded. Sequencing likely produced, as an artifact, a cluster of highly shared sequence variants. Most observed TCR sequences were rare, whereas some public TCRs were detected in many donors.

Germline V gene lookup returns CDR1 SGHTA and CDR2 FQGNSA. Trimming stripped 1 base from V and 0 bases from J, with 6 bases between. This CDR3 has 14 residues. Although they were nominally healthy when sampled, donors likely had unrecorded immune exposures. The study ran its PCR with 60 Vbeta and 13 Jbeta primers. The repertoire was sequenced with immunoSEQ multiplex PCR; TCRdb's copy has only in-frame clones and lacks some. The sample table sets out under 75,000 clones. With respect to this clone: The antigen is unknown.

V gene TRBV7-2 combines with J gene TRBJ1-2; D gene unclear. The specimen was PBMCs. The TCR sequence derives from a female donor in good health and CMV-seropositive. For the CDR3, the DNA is TGTGCCAGCAGCTTAGAACCTACTAACTATGGCTACACCTTC. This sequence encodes CASSLEPTNYGYTF.